These 13 T cell receptor beta chains were sequenced from one sample in a study of T cells in Graves' hyperthyroidism and ophthalmopathy. Amplification of TCR beta CDR3 regions used RNA as the template. HTBI primers were employed in a first-round RT-PCR of the TCR CDR3. TCRdb re-called the multiplex PCR reads with MiXCR, one entry per CDR3 protein. The sample consists of roughly 560,000 distinct CDR3 sequences, roughly 14% of them appearing once. Input material: blood. The receptors shown here come from a woman aged 40 to 49 with Graves' ophthalmopathy.

The chain uses TRBV4-3 and TRBJ2-2; the match to TRBD2 covers 9 bases. Trimming at V came to 0 bases and at J to 1 base, leaving 6 bases not matched to a gene. CDR3 size: 18 residues. In germline, CDR1 is LGHNA, CDR2 YSLEER. The CDR3 loop reads CASSQDLRLAVNTGELFF. The CDR3 DNA follows: TGCGCCAGCAGCCAAGATCTCCGACTAGCGGTGAACACCGGGGAGCTGTTTTTT.

The rearrangement joins TRBV30 to TRBJ1-6, with D perhaps TRBD1 (5 bases). This CDR3 comprises 12 residues. Germline V CDR1 and CDR2: GTSNPN, SVGIG (reference sequence). Trimming cost V 5 bases and J 8 bases, with 10 bases left between them. The CDR3 nucleotides are TGTGCCTGGGGGACGGTATATTCACCCCTCCACTTT. It encodes CAWGTVYSPLHF.

CDR3 sequence reads: CASSQAKLAGGTETQYF. The CDR3 DNA reads TGTGCCAGCAGCCAAGCGAAACTAGCGGGAGGCACAGAGACCCAGTACTTC. This sequence joins TRBV3-1 and TRBJ2-5, with 12 bases lining up with TRBD2. This CDR3 spans 17 amino acids. V shed 1 base and J 4 bases; nucleotides not matched to a gene: 7. The germline V gene encodes CDR1 LGHDT and CDR2 YNNKEL (reference sequence).

The chain joins TRBV20-1 to TRBJ2-5, with 11 bases fitting TRBD2. The CDR3 totals 16 residues. J was trimmed by 4 bases and V by 0 bases; bases with no gene match: 7. CDR1 and CDR2 (germline): DFQATT, SNEGSKA (reference sequence). The CDR3 reads CSARDTSGSFGETQYF. The CDR3 DNA sequence: TGCAGTGCTAGAGATACTAGCGGGAGTTTCGGAGAGACCCAGTACTTC.

V is TRBV5-1 and J is TRBJ2-7; 8 nucleotides align to TRBD1. J gave up 3 bases and V 4 bases, and 6 bases lay outside the gene matches. CDR3 length: 14 residues. Germline CDR1 reads SGHRS; CDR2 reads YFSETQ. The CDR3 DNA sequence: TGCGCCAGCAGCGGGGGACAGGCCGGCTACGAGCAGTACTTC. Protein: CASSGGQAGYEQYF.

This clonotype appeared a few times. The chain is built from TRBV28 and TRBJ1-6; 9 positions match TRBD1. The V gene end was trimmed by 8 bases and the J gene end by 7 bases; junction bases not matched to a gene: 6. The length of the CDR3 is 14 residues. Germline CDR1 and CDR2: MDHEN and SYDVKM. CDR3 loop: CASFGTGWNSPLHF. CDR3 coding DNA: TGTGCCAGCTTTGGGACAGGGTGGAATTCACCCCTCCACTTT.

The chain joins TRBV6-2 or TRBV6-3 to TRBJ2-7; weak D call: TRBD2 (6 bases). The CDR3 has 18 amino acids. V was trimmed by 1 base and J by 4 bases, leaving 23 bases between them. From germline, CDR1 is MNHEY and CDR2 SVGEGT. CDR3 sequence: CASSYFYGLFSGEYEQYF. The CDR3 DNA reads as TGTGCCAGCAGTTACTTCTATGGACTATTTAGCGGAGAGTACGAGCAGTACTTC.

There are many counts of this clonotype. The chain employs TRBV28 and TRBJ2-7; D is perhaps TRBD1 (5 bases). The V gene lost 6 bases and the J gene lost 5 bases, with 17 bases spanning the gap. The CDR3 has 14 amino acids. CDR1 MDHEN and CDR2 SYDVKM come from the germline V gene. Here the CDR3 DNA reads TGTGCCAGCAGCAGTTTATCAGGGTCGGACGAGCAGTACTTC. Amino acids: CASSSLSGSDEQYF.

The table lists this clonotype with many counts. The chain has TRBV10-3 and TRBJ2-5; a weak D match, TRBD1 (5 bases). V lost 6 bases, J lost 2 bases, and 10 bases lay in between. The CDR3 loop spans 13 amino acids. Germline V gene sequence: CDR1 ENHRY, CDR2 SYGVKD. The CDR3 coding sequence is TGTGCCATCAGGCAGGGAACACAAGAGACCCAGTACTTC. Its protein is CAIRQGTQETQYF.

This clonotype was detected many times. The rearrangement uses TRBV11-2 and TRBJ2-7; D is undetermined. Per the germline V gene, CDR1 is SGHAT and CDR2 is FQNNGV. This CDR3 is 11 amino acids long. V gave up 8 bases and J gave up 3 bases, with 8 bases separating them. The CDR3 protein is CASGAIYEQYF. The CDR3 nucleotides read TGTGCCAGCGGAGCTATCTACGAGCAGTACTTC.

In its sample, this clonotype was seen many times. CDR3 in DNA: TGTGCCAGCAGTTATTCGGGCAGCCCTAATCAGCCCCAGCATTTT. Translation gives CASSYSGSPNQPQHF. V is TRBV12-3 or TRBV12-4 and J is TRBJ1-5; D is unclear. This CDR3 spans 15 amino acids. V gave up 4 bases and J gave up 4 bases, with 14 bases separating them.

This clonotype was observed many times. V usage is TRBV27 and J usage is TRBJ2-7; D is unresolved. Germline V gene lookup returns CDR1 MNHEY and CDR2 SMNVEV (reference sequence). The CDR3 is 13 residues long. V lost 2 bases and J 3 bases, leaving 8 bases between the germline ends. CDR3: CASSLRANYEQYF. For the CDR3, the DNA is TGTGCCAGCAGTTTAAGGGCGAACTACGAGCAGTACTTC.

The V and J genes are TRBV2 and TRBJ2-5, with D perhaps matching TRBD1 (6 bases). Germline values: CDR1 SNHLY, CDR2 FYNNEI. The V and J ends lost 7 bases and 7 bases respectively, with 16 bases between them. This CDR3 spans 13 amino acids. This chain's CDR3 is CASNTGPSGTQYF. CDR3 nucleotide sequence: TGTGCCAGCAATACAGGGCCCTCGGGGACCCAGTACTTC.